This T cell receptor beta chain was sequenced for a study of blood T cell repertoires in COVID-19. Looking at the study overall: T cells, B-cell-depleted T cells, or PBMCs provided the cDNA or gDNA that served as material.

Under the authors' procedure: Amplification of reference gene primers provided the estimated nucleated cell counts. Some clones are missing from TCRdb's copy, which holds only in-frame ones; the method was immunoSEQ multiplex PCR. V and J calls and clone size are as listed in that table; D and trimming were resolved from the DNA. The table shows approximately 33,000 clones, with approximately 85% occurring only once. Patients in Seattle were enrolled during active infection, then followed longitudinally. This clone occurred a few times. Sequencing was performed on peripheral blood. This clonotype was obtained from a man aged 55 to 70 with COVID-19, enrolled during active disease.

The CDR3 region is CASGRGRARTDTQYF. As DNA, the CDR3 is TGTGCCAGCGGTAGGGGGAGGGCCCGCACAGATACGCAGTATTTT. The chain carries TRBV27 and TRBJ2-3; possible D gene TRBD2, 7 bases. V was clipped by 8 bases and J by 1 base, with 16 bases between them. The CDR3 has 15 amino acids. CDR1 MNHEY and CDR2 SMNVEV come from the germline V gene (reference sequence).